The present T cell receptor (beta chain) was sequenced within a study of blood T cell repertoires in COVID-19. Looking at the study overall: Spain, Italy and the United States supplied samples that represented acute and convalescent COVID-19. T cells, B-cell-depleted T cells, or PBMCs provided the cDNA or gDNA that served as material.

The CDR3 totals 15 residues. From germline, CDR1 is MNHEY and CDR2 SMNVEV (reference sequence). Trimming removed 2 bases at V and 5 bases at J, with 13 bases between. As originally analysed: Cell counts per sample came from amplifying reference gene primers. TCRdb's table, derived via immunoSEQ multiplex PCR, lists solely in-frame clones and lacks some. V and J calls and clone size are given by that table; D and trimming were obtained from the DNA. The sample contains 60,000 to 85,000 clones, 70% to 90% of which appear only once. Specimen: peripheral blood. This sequence joins TRBV27 and TRBJ2-1, with D perhaps matching TRBD2 (6 bases). The clonotype comes from a human donor in a cohort sampled during active COVID-19. The DNA of the CDR3 is TGTGCCAGCAGTTTACCCGGGAGTCGGGACAATGAGCAGTTCTTC. Translating gives CASSLPGSRDNEQFF.